This T cell receptor (beta chain) emerged from a study of CD8+ T cells in alopecia areata. This clone appeared a few times. cDNA prepared by RNA extraction and subsequent reverse transcription served as the template for sequencing. The assay was immunoSEQ multiplex PCR, and TCRdb's table has in-frame clones only and misses some. Of 150,000 to 200,000 clones detected, roughly 60% appear once; the ten largest clones hold about 4.9%. J was trimmed by 6 bases and V by 3 bases; bases with no gene match: 7. CDR1 is MDHEN and CDR2 is SYDVKM in the germline V gene. The CDR3 is 14 amino acids. This sequence was found in a human donor in good health. V gene TRBV28 combines with J gene TRBJ1-1, with TRBD1 identical over 7 bases. The specimen was CD4+ T cells sorted from blood. The CDR3 DNA sequence: TGTGCCAGCAGTTTGGTCAGGGGGTTTGCTGAAGCTTTCTTT. This encodes CASSLVRGFAEAFF.